The rows below give T cell receptor beta chains drawn from one sample of a study of CD4+ T cells in melanoma. Profiling relied on immunoSEQ multiplex PCR, and the TCRdb table lists in-frame clones only, not all of them. The repertoire holds roughly 5,000 clones, 55% to 80% seen once, with around 27% in the top ten. The specimen was cells from a culture (not recorded whether cultured in vitro). The receptors derive from a human donor with melanoma. The CDR3 runs from the conserved cysteine through the conserved F or W. A D gene is named only where the DNA matches it firmly. Not every row has a clone size; where given, it reads once, few, many or a size class.

clone size | J gene | D gene | V gene | CDR3 protein | CDR3 DNA
. | TRBJ2-3 | . | TRBV9 | CASSPPLTVADTQYF | TGTGCCAGCAGCCCCCCCCTTACGGTGGCAGATACGCAGTATTTT
medium-sized | TRBJ1-2 | TRBD1 | TRBV27 | CASSPQGAVGYGYTF | TGTGCCAGCAGTCCTCAGGGGGCGGTTGGCTATGGCTACACCTTC
. | TRBJ2-2 | TRBD2 | TRBV7-2 | CASKGERGGTGELFF | TGTGCCAGCAAAGGAGAGCGGGGGGGGACCGGGGAGCTGTTTTTT
few | TRBJ2-2 | . | TRBV6-5 | CASRRWVGELFF | TGTGCCAGCAGGCGATGGGTGGGGGAGCTGTTTTTT
. | TRBJ1-6 | . | TRBV21-1 | CASPGGPWISPLHF | TGTGCCAGCCCGGGGGGTCCATGGATCTCACCCCTCCACTTT
. | TRBJ2-3 | TRBD2 | TRBV6-4 | CASSDGAGGTDTQYF | TGTGCCAGCAGTGACGGTGCGGGGGGGACAGATACGCAGTATTTT
. | TRBJ1-1 | . | TRBV27 | CASSFSGLTEAFF | TGTGCCAGCAGTTTCTCAGGATTAACTGAAGCTTTCTTT
. | TRBJ2-7 | TRBD2 | TRBV6-2/TRBV6-3 | CASSYFLAGTNEQYF | TGTGCCAGCAGTTACTTCCTAGCGGGGACCAACGAGCAGTACTTC
. | TRBJ2-7 | . | TRBV7-2 | CASSLGPGSDEQYF | TGTGCCAGCAGCTTAGGTCCGGGATCCGACGAGCAGTACTTC
medium-sized | TRBJ1-1 | . | TRBV4-3 | CASSQDTLREGVNTEAFF | TGCGCCAGCAGCCAAGATACCCTTCGAGAGGGGGTGAACACTGAAGCTTTCTTT
medium-sized | TRBJ2-1 | TRBD1 | TRBV24-1 | CATSDVGQGAVNEQFF | TGTGCCACCAGTGACGTGGGACAGGGGGCCGTCAATGAGCAGTTCTTC
. | TRBJ1-1 | TRBD1 | TRBV11-2 | CASSFRPEGAVEAFF | TGTGCCAGCAGCTTTAGGCCAGAGGGGGCCGTTGAAGCTTTCTTT
. | TRBJ2-5 | TRBD1 | TRBV2 | CASRDRGAKETQYF | TGTGCCAGCAGGGACAGGGGCGCAAAAGAGACCCAGTACTTC
. | TRBJ1-1 | TRBD1 | TRBV28 | CASSFAGGGGAFF | TGTGCCAGCAGTTTCGCAGGGGGCGGTGGAGCTTTCTTT
. | TRBJ1-6 | . | TRBV10-2 | CASSDPGPNSPLHF | TGCGCCAGCAGTGATCCGGGACCTAATTCACCCCTCCACTTT
medium-sized | TRBJ1-2 | . | TRBV28 | CASRKLIGEQNYGYTF | TGTGCCAGCAGGAAACTCATAGGGGAACAAAACTATGGCTACACCTTC
medium-sized | TRBJ1-1 | . | TRBV27 | CASSFTVNTEAFF | TGTGCCAGCAGTTTTACTGTGAACACTGAAGCTTTCTTT
few | TRBJ1-1 | TRBD1 | TRBV5-8 | CASSSGQGVTEAFF | TGTGCCAGCAGCTCCGGACAGGGGGTCACTGAAGCTTTCTTT
. | TRBJ2-1 | TRBD2 | TRBV5-5 | CASSFRDYLTYNEQFF | TGTGCCAGCAGCTTCCGGGACTATCTAACCTACAATGAGCAGTTCTTC
. | TRBJ1-3 | . | TRBV4-1 | CASSQDGEVNTIYF | TGCGCCAGCAGCCAAGATGGCGAGGTAAACACCATATATTTT
. | TRBJ2-5 | . | TRBV5-1 | CASSLAFAGAPEGTQYF | TGCGCCAGCAGCTTGGCTTTTGCGGGGGCCCCGGAGGGGACCCAGTACTTC
. | TRBJ2-7 | . | TRBV7-8 | CASSLGRTYEQYF | TGTGCCAGCAGCTTAGGACGGACCTACGAGCAGTACTTC
. | TRBJ2-7 | . | TRBV7-9 | CASSLGGTEQYF | TGTGCCAGCAGCTTAGGTGGTACCGAGCAGTACTTC
. | TRBJ2-3 | TRBD2 | TRBV10-3 | CAISLGGSTDTQYF | TGTGCCATCAGCCTGGGAGGGTCTACAGATACGCAGTATTTT
. | TRBJ2-3 | TRBD2 | TRBV28 | CASSLLAGGSTDTQYF | TGTGCCAGCAGTTTACTAGCGGGGGGCTCCACAGATACGCAGTATTTT
. | TRBJ1-1 | . | TRBV12-3/TRBV12-4 | CASSDGGRTEAFF | TGTGCCAGCAGTGACGGGGGGAGAACTGAAGCTTTCTTT
. | TRBJ2-1 | . | TRBV18 | CASSSQDSYNEQFF | TGTGCCAGCTCATCGCAGGATTCCTACAATGAGCAGTTCTTC
. | TRBJ1-1 | . | TRBV29-1 | CSGGNTEAFF | TGCAGCGGGGGTAACACTGAAGCTTTCTTT